The T cell receptor (beta chain) described here comes from a study of blood T cell repertoires in COVID-19. This table comes from immunoSEQ multiplex PCR, and its TCRdb copy is limited to in-frame clones, with some not included. This table has fewer than 250,000 clones, 90% to 95% appearing once. From germline, CDR1 is LGHDT and CDR2 YNNKEL (reference sequence). The CDR3 length is 14 residues. V was clipped by 4 bases and J by 3 bases, with 10 bases between them. The sequenced material came from peripheral blood. The TCR comes from a young man with acute or convalescent COVID-19. This chain connects TRBV3-1 (or the pseudogene TRBV3-2) to TRBJ1-3, with D unclear. CDR3 sequence (DNA): TGTGCCAGCAGCCGTAGACGGGATGGAAACACCATATATTTT. It translates to CASSRRRDGNTIYF.